In its sample, the clone carrying this T cell receptor (beta chain) was seen a few times. Its antigen is not identified. The sample comes from a study of vaccination and CD4 T cells after COVID-19. The wider study: Every culture used as a control got a CEFX pool, an HIV-1 Nef pool, or no peptide.

The V gene lost 2 bases and the J gene lost 3 bases, with 17 bases spanning the gap. This CDR3 region has 17 residues. The germline gives CDR1 SGHVS, CDR2 FNYEAQ. Noted treatment: approximately 10-day PBMC culture with coronavirus spike peptide pools or control peptides (ViraFEST assay). US Alpha, Beta and Delta variants postdated the positive PCR dates, which ran from March to December 2020. Cultured CD4+ T cell DNA underwent sequencing with the Oncomine TCR Beta short-read assay. TCRdb used MiXCR to reprocess the PCR reads, holding one entry per CDR3 protein. The table has tens of thousands of distinct CDR3 sequences, about 60% seen once.

This receptor was identified in a human donor who had recovered from COVID-19. The V and J genes are TRBV7-6 and TRBJ1-5; possible D gene TRBD1, 6 bases. The sequenced sample consisted of CD4+ T cells from blood, cultured in vitro. The CDR3 nucleotides are TGTGCCAGCAGCTTAATTTCTGCCCCAGGGGTCAATCAGCCCCAGCATTTT. Protein: CASSLISAPGVNQPQHF.